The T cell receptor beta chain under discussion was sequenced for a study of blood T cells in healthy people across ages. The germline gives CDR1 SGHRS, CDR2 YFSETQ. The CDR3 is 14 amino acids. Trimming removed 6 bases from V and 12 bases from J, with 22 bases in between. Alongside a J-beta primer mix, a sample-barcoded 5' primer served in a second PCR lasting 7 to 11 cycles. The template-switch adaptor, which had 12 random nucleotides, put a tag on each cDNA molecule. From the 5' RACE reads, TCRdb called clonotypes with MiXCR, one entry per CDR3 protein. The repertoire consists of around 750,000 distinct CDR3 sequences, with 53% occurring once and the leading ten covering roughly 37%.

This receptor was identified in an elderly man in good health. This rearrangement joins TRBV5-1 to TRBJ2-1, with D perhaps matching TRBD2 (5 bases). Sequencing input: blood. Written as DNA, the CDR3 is TGCGCCAGCAACCCGGACTCGATTACCATTGGGCAGTTCTTC. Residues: CASNPDSITIGQFF.